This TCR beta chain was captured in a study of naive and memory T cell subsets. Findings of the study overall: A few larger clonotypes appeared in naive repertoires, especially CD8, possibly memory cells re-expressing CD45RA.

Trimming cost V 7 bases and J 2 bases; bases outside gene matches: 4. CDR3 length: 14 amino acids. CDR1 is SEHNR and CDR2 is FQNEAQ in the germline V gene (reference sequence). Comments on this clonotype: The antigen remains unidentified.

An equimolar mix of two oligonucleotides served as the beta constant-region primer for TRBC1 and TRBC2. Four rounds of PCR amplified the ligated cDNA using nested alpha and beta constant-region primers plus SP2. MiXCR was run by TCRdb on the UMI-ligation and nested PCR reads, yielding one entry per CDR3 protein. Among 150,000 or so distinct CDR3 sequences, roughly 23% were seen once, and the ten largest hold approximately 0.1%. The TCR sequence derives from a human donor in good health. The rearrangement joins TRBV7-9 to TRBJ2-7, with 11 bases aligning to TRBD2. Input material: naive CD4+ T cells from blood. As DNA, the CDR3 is TGTGCCAGCACCGTAGCGGGAGGGCCCTACGAGCAGTACTTC. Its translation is CASTVAGGPYEQYF.